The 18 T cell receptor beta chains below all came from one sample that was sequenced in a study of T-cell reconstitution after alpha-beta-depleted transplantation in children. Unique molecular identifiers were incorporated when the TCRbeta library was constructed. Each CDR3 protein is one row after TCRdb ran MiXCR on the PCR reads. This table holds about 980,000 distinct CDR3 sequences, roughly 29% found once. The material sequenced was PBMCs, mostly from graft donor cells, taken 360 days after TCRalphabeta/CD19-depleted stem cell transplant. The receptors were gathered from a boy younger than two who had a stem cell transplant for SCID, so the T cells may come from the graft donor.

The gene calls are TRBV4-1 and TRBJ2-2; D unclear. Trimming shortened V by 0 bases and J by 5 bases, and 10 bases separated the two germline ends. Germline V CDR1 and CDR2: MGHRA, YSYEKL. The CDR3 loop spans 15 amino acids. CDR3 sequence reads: CASSQDLRQTGELFF. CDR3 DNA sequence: TGCGCCAGCAGCCAAGATCTCAGGCAGACCGGGGAGCTGTTTTTT.

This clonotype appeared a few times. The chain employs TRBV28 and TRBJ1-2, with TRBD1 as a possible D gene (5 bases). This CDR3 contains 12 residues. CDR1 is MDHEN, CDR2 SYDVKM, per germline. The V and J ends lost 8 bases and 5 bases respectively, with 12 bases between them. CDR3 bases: TGTGCCAGCGGGGACGGGATGTATGGCTACACCTTC. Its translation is CASGDGMYGYTF.

In nucleotides, the CDR3 is TGTGCCACCAGTGAAATAGCGGGGGGCCTCACAGATACGCAGTATTTT. It codes for CATSEIAGGLTDTQYF. The V call is TRBV24-1, the J call TRBJ2-3; 10 bases are a match to TRBD2. From germline, CDR1 is KGHDR and CDR2 SFDVKD. The CDR3 extends over 16 amino acids. V dropped 4 bases and J dropped 2; count of bases not matched to a gene: 5.

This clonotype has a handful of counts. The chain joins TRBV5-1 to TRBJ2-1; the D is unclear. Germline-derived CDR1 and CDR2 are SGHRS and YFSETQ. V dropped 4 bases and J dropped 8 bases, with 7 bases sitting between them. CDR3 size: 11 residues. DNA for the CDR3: TGCGCCAGCAGCACCGCTGATGAGCAGTTCTTC. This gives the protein CASSTADEQFF.

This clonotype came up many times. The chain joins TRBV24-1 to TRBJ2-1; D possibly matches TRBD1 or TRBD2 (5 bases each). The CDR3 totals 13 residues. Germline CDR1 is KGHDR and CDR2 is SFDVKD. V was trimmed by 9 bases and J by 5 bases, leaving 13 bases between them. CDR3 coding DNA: TGTGCCACCGGAAGGGACCGAGACAATGAGCAGTTCTTC. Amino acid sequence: CATGRDRDNEQFF.

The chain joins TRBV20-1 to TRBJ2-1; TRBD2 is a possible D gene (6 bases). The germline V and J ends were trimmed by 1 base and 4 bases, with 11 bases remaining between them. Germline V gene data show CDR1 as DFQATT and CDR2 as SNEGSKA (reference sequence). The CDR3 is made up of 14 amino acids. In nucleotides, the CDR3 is TGCAGTGCTAGAGCTGCGGGGAGATACAATGAGCAGTTCTTC. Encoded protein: CSARAAGRYNEQFF.

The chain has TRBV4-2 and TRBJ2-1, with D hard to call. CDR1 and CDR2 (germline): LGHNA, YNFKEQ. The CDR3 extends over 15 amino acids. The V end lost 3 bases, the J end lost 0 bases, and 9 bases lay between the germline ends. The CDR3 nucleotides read TGTGCCAGCAGCCATGGGCAGGCCTCCTACAATGAGCAGTTCTTC. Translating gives CASSHGQASYNEQFF.

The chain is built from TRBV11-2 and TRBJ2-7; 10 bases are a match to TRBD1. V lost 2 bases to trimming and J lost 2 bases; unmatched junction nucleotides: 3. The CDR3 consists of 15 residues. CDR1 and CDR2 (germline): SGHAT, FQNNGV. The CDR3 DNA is TGTGCCAGCAGCTTAACGGGACAGGGGACCTACGAGCAGTACTTC. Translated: CASSLTGQGTYEQYF.

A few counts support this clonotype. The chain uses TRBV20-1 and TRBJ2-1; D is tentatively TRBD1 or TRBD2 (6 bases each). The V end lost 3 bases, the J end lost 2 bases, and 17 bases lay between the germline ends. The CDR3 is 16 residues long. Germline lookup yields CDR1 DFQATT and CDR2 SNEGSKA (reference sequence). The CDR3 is CSARGLEGGAYNEQFF. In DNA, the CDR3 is TGCAGTGCTAGGGGGCTTGAGGGGGGCGCCTACAATGAGCAGTTCTTC.

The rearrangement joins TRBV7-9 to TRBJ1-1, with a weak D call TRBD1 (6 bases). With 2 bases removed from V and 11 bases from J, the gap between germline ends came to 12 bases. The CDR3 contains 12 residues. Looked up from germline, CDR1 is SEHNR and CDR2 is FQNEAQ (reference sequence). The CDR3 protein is CASSLLGARAFF. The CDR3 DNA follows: TGTGCCAGCAGCTTATTGGGGGCGCGGGCTTTCTTT.

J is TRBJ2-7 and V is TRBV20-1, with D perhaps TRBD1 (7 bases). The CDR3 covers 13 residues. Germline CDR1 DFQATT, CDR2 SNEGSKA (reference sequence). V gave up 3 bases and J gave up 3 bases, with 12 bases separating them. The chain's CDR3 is CSARRDSIYEQYF. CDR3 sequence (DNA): TGCAGTGCTAGGCGGGACAGTATCTACGAGCAGTACTTC.

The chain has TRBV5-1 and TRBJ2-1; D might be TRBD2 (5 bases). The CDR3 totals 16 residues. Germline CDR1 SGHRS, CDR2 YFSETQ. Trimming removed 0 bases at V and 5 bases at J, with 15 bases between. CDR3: CASSLAPDGLNNEQFF. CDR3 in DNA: TGCGCCAGCAGCTTGGCCCCGGACGGACTCAACAATGAGCAGTTCTTC.

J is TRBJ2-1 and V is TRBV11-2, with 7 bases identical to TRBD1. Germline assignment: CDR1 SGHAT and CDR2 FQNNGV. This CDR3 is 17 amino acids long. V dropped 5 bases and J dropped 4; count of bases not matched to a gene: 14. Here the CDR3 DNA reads TGTGCCAGCAGCCCATCTCGGCGACAGGGATCTTACAATGAGCAGTTCTTC. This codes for CASSPSRRQGSYNEQFF.

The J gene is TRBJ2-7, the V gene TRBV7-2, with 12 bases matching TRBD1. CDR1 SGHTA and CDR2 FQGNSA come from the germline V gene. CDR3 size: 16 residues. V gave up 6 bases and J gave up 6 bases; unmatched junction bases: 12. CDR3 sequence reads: CASRQVSGTGGGEQYF. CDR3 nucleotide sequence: TGTGCCAGCAGACAGGTCTCCGGGACAGGGGGCGGCGAGCAGTACTTC.

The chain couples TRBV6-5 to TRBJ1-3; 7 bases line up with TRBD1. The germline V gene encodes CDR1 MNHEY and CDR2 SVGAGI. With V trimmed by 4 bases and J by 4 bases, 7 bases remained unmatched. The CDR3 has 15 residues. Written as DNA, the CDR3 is TGTGCCAGCAGTTCCTACAGGGGACGGGGAAACACCATATATTTT. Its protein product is CASSSYRGRGNTIYF.

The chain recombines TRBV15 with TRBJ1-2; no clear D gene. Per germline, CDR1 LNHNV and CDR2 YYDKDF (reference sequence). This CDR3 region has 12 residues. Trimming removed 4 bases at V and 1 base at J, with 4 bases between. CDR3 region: CATSTFNYGYTF. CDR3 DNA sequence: TGTGCCACCAGCACCTTTAACTATGGCTACACCTTC.

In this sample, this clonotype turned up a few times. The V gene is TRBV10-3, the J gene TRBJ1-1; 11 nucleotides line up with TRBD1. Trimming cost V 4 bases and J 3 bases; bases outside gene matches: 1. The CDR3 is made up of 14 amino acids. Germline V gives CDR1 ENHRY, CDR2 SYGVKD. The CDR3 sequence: CAISVGQGDTEAFF. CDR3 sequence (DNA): TGTGCCATCAGTGTGGGACAGGGGGACACTGAAGCTTTCTTT.

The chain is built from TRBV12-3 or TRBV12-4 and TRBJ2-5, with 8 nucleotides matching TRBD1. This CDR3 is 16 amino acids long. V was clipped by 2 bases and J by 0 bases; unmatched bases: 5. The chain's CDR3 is CASSLPSDRDQETQYF. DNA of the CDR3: TGTGCCAGCAGTTTACCTTCGGACAGGGACCAAGAGACCCAGTACTTC.